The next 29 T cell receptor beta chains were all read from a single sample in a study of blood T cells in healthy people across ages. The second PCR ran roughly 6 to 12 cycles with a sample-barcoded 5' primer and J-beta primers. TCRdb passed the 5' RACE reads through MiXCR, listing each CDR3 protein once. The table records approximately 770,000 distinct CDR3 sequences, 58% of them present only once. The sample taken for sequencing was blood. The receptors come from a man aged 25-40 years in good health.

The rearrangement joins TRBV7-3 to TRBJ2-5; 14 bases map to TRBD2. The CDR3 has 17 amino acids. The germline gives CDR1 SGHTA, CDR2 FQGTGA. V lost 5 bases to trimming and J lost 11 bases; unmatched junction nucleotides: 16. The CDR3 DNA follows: TGTGCCAGCAGCCTGGGGACTAGCGGGGGTCTTAACAATGAGCAGTACTTC. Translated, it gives CASSLGTSGGLNNEQYF.

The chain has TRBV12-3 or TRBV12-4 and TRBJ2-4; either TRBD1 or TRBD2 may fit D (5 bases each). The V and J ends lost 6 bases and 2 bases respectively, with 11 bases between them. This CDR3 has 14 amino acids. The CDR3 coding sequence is TGTGCCAGCAGCACCCGGGACCCCAAAAACATTCAGTACTTC. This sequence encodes CASSTRDPKNIQYF.

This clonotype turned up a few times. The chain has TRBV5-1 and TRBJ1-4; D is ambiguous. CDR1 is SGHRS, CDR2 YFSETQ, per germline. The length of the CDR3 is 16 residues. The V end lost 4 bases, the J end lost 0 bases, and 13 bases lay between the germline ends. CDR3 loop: CASSPDGRTTNEKLFF. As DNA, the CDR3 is TGCGCCAGCAGCCCCGATGGGAGAACAACTAATGAAAAACTGTTTTTT.

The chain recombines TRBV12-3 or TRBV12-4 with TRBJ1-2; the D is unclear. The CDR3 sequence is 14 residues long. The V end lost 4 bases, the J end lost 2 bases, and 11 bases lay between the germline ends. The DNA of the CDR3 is TGTGCCAGCAGTTCATCCAGTACCAACTATGGCTACACCTTC. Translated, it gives CASSSSSTNYGYTF.

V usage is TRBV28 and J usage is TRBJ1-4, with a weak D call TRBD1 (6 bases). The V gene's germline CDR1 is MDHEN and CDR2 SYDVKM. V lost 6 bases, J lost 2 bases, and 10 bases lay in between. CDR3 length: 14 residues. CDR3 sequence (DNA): TGTGCCAGCAGCCATACAGGGACTAATGAAAAACTGTTTTTT. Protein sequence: CASSHTGTNEKLFF.

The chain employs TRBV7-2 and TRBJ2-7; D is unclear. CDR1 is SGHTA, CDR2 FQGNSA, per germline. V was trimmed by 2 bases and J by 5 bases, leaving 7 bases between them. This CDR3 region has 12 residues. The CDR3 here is CASSLRWHEQYF. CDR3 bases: TGTGCCAGCAGCTTACGCTGGCACGAGCAGTACTTC.

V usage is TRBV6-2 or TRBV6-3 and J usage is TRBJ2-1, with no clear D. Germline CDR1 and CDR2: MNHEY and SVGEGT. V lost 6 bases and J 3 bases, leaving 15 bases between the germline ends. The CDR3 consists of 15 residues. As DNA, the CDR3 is TGTGCCAGCAGGGACGTGAACCCTAACTACAATGAGCAGTTCTTC. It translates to CASRDVNPNYNEQFF.

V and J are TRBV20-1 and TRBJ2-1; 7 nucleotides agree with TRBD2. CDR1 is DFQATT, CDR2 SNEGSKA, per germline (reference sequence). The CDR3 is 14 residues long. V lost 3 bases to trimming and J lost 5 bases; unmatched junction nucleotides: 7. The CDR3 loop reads CSASGGGKNNEQFF. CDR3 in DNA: TGCAGTGCTAGTGGGGGGGGGAAGAACAATGAGCAGTTCTTC.

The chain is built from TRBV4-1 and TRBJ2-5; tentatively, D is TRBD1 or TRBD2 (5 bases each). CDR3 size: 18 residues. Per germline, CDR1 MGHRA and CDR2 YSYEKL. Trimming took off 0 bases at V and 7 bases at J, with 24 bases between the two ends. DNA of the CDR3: TGCGCCAGCAGCCAAGAGATTAGAGGGGCAAGCCTGGTTGGGACCCAGTACTTC. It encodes CASSQEIRGASLVGTQYF.

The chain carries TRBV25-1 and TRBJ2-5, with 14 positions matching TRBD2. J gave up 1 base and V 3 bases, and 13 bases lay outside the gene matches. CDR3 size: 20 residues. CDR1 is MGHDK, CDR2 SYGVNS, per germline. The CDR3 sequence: CASSEPSGTSGSRGQETQYF. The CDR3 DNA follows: TGTGCCAGCAGTGAGCCAAGTGGGACTAGCGGGAGTCGGGGCCAAGAGACCCAGTACTTC.

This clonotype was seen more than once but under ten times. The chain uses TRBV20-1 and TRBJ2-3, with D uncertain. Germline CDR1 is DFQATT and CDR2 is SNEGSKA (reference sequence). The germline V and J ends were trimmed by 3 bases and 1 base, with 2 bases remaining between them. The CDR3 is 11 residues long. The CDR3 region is CSARRTDTQYF. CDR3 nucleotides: TGCAGTGCTAGGCGCACAGATACGCAGTATTTT.

CDR3 in amino acids: CSARDRLTGQGPHTQYF. CDR3 nucleotides: TGCAGTGCTAGAGATCGGTTAACCGGACAGGGGCCACATACGCAGTATTTT. The V gene is TRBV20-1, the J gene TRBJ2-3; 9 bases match TRBD1. Trimming took 0 bases from V and 7 from J; bases not matched to a gene: 14. The CDR3 totals 17 residues. Germline CDR1 and CDR2: DFQATT and SNEGSKA (reference sequence).

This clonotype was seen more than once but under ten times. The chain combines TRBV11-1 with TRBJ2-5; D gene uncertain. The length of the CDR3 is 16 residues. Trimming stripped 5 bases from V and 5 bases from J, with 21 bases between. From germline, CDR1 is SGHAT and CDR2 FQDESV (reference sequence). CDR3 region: CASSHPDALRMETQYF. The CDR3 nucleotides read TGTGCCAGCAGCCATCCGGACGCCTTGCGGATGGAGACCCAGTACTTC.

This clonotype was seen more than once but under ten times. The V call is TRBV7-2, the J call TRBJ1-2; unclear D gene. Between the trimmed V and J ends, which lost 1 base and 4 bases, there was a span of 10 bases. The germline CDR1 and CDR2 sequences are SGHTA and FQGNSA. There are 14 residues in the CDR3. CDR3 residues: CASSLVSQSYGYTF. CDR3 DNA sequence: TGTGCCAGCAGCTTAGTTAGCCAGAGCTATGGCTACACCTTC.

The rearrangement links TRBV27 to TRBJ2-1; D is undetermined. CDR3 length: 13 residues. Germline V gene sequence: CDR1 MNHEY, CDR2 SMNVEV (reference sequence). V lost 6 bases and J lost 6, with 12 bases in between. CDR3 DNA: TGTGCCAGCAGCCCGTATACGGTCAATGAGCAGTTCTTC. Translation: CASSPYTVNEQFF.

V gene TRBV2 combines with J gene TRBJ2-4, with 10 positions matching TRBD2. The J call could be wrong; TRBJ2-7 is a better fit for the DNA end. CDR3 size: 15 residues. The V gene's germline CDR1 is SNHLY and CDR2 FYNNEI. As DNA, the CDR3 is TGTGCCAGCAGCTCACTAGCGGGGACGACCTACGAGCAGTACTTC. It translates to CASSSLAGTTYEQYF.

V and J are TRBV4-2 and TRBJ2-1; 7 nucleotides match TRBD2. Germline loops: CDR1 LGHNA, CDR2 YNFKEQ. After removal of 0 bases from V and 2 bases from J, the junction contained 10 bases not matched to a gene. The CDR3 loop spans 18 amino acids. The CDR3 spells CASSQEGGPFEAYNEQFF. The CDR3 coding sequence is TGTGCCAGCAGCCAAGAGGGAGGGCCCTTTGAGGCCTACAATGAGCAGTTCTTC.

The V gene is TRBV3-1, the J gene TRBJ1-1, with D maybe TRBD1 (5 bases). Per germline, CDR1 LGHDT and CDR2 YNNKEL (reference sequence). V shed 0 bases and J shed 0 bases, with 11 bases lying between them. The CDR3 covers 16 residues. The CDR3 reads CASSQDAGYMNTEAFF. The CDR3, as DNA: TGTGCCAGCAGCCAAGATGCAGGGTACATGAACACTGAAGCTTTCTTT. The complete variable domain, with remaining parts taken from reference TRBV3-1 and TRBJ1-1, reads DTAVSQTPKYLVTQMGNDKSIKCEQNLGHDTMYWYKQDSKKFLKIMFSYNNKELIINETVPNRFSPKSPDKAHLNLHINSLELGDSAVYFCASSQDAGYMNTEAFFGQGTRLTVV.

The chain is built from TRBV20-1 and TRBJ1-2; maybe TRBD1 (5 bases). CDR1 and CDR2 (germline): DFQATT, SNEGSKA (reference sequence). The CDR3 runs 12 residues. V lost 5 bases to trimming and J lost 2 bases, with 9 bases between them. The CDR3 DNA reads TGCAGTGCTCAACAGGAGAACTATGGCTACACCTTC. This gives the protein CSAQQENYGYTF.

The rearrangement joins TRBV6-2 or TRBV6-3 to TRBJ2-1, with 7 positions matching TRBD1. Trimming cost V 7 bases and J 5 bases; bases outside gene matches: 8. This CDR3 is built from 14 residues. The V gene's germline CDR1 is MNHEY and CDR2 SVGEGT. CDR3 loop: CASNWGQRDNEQFF. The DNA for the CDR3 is TGTGCCAGCAATTGGGGACAGAGGGACAATGAGCAGTTCTTC.

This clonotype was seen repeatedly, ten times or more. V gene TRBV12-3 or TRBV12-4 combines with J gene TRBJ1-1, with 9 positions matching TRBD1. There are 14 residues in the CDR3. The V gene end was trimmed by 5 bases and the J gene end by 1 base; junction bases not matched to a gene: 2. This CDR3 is CASSLTGGNTEAFF. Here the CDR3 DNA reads TGTGCCAGCAGTCTGACAGGGGGGAACACTGAAGCTTTCTTT.

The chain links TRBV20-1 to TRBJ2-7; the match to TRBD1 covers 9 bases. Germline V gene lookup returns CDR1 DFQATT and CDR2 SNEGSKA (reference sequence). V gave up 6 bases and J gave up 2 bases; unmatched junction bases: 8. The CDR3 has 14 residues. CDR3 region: CSADMDRGTYEQYF. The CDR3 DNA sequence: TGCAGTGCCGATATGGACAGGGGCACCTACGAGCAGTACTTC.

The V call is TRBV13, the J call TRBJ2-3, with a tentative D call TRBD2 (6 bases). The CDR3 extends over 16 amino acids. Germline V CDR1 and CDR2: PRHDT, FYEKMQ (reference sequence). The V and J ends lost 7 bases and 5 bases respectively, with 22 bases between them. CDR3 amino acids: CASNPDQLGRGDTQYF. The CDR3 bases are TGTGCCAGCAACCCCGACCAGCTTGGGCGGGGAGATACGCAGTATTTT. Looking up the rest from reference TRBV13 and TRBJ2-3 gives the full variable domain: AAGVIQSPRHLIKEKRETATLKCYPIPRHDTVYWYQQGPGQDPQFLISFYEKMQSDKGSIPDRFSAQQFSDYHSELNMSSLELGDSALYFCASNPDQLGRGDTQYFGPGTRLTVL.

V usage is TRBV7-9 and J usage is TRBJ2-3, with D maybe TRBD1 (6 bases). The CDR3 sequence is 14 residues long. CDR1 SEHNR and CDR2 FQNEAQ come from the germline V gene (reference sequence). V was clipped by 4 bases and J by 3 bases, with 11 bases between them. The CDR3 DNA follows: TGTGCCAGCAGCTCGGACAGTAGGACAGATACGCAGTATTTT. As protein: CASSSDSRTDTQYF.

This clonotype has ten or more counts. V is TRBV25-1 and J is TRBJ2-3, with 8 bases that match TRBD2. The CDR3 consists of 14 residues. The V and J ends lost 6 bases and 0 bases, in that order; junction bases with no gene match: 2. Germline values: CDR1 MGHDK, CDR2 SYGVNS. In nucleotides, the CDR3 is TGTGCCAGCAGCCGCGGGGGGAGCACAGATACGCAGTATTTT. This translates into CASSRGGSTDTQYF.

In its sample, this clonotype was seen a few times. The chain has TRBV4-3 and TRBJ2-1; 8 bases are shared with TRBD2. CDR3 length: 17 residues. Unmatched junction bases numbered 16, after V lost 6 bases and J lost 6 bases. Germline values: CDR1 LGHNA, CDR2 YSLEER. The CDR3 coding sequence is TGCGCCAGCAGTCTACAAACCGGATTAGCGGGGACCAATGAGCAGTTCTTC. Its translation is CASSLQTGLAGTNEQFF.

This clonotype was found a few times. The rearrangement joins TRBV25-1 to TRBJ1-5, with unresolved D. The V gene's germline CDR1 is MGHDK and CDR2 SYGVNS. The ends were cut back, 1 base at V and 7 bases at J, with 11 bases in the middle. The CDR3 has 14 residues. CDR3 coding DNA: TGTGCCAGCAGTGAATCCTGGGGTGACCAGCCCCAGCATTTT. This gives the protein CASSESWGDQPQHF. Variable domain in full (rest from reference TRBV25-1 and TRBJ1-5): EADIYQTPRYLVIGTGKKITLECSQTMGHDKMYWYQQDPGMELHLIHYSYGVNSTEKGDLSSESTVSRIRTEHFPLTLESARPSHTSQYLCASSESWGDQPQHFGDGTRLSIL.

In DNA, the CDR3 is TGTGCCAGCAGGTCCGGGCCGCAAAACATTCAGTACTTC. Amino acids: CASRSGPQNIQYF. This sequence joins TRBV28 and TRBJ2-4; D ambiguous. There are 13 residues in the CDR3. Germline CDR1 is MDHEN and CDR2 is SYDVKM. V lost 6 bases and J 5 bases, leaving 11 bases between the germline ends.

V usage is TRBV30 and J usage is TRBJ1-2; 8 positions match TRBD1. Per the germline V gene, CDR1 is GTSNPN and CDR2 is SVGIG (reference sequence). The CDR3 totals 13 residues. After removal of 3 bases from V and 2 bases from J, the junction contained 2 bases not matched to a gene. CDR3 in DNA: TGTGCCTGGAGGGGGACAGGAAACTATGGCTACACCTTC. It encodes CAWRGTGNYGYTF.